A selection of T cell receptor beta chains follows, all from one sample in a study of T cells in localized non-small cell lung cancer. Generated by immunoSEQ multiplex PCR, the TCRdb table keeps only in-frame clones and is missing some. The sample yields about 24,000 clones, around nine tenths seen once. The sequencing here drew on peripheral blood, taken before any cancer treatment. Receptors originate from a woman between 35 and 70 years old with stage I lung adenocarcinoma. The CDR3 runs from the conserved cysteine through the conserved F or W. The order of the fields is D gene, V gene, clone size, J gene, CDR3 DNA, CDR3 protein. D genes are given only for firm matches. Clone size appears in some rows only: once, few, many, or a class for an expanded clone.

>.|TRBV20-1|.|TRBJ2-1
TGCAGTGCTAGCCGGTTCGATGAGCAGTTCTTC
CSASRFDEQFF
>TRBD2|TRBV7-2|.|TRBJ2-7
TGTGCCAGCAGCTTAGGGTTGCTAGCGGGACTGCCTGGCGAGCAGTACTTC
CASSLGLLAGLPGEQYF
>TRBD1|TRBV5-4|.|TRBJ2-3
TGTGCCAGCAGCTTACAGGGGCCCCAGGGCACAGATACGCAGTATTTT
CASSLQGPQGTDTQYF
>.|TRBV6-5|.|TRBJ1-1
TGTGCCAGCGCAGGTGGGTACACTGAAGCTTTCTTT
CASAGGYTEAFF
>.|TRBV19|.|TRBJ2-5
TGTGCCAGTAGTATAGGCCCCTCCTCGGAGACCCAGTACTTC
CASSIGPSSETQYF
>.|TRBV7-8|.|TRBJ2-5
TGTGCCAGCAGGCCGGATCGGTACCAAGAGACCCAGTACTTC
CASRPDRYQETQYF
>.|TRBV25-1|.|TRBJ1-2
TGTGCCAGCAGTGATCACGGGAATGGCTACACCTTC
CASSDHGNGYTF
>.|TRBV7-2|.|TRBJ2-7
TGTGCCAGCAGCTTAGACCCTAGTAAGGCCGAGCAGTACTTC
CASSLDPSKAEQYF
>.|TRBV29-1|.|TRBJ2-5
TGCAGCGTTGATGTTCAAGAGACCCAGTACTTC
CSVDVQETQYF
>.|TRBV28|.|TRBJ2-5
TGTGCCAGCAGCGGGGGTTCTGCCCCGGGAGTAGAGACCCAGTACTTC
CASSGGSAPGVETQYF
>.|TRBV6-5|.|TRBJ1-3
TGTGCCAGCAGTTACTCGAGGCAGGGACTTGGAAACACCATATATTTT
CASSYSRQGLGNTIYF
>.|TRBV5-6|.|TRBJ1-5
TGTGCCAGCAGCTTGTTCAGGCTCAATCAGCCCCAGCATTTT
CASSLFRLNQPQHF
>.|TRBV19|.|TRBJ1-2
TGTGCCAGTAGCGGGGGTCCCGGGATCTATGGCTACACCTTC
CASSGGPGIYGYTF
>.|TRBV28|.|TRBJ1-5
TGTGCCAGCAGTTTAAGATCCCCTGGGGTACCCCAGCATTTT
CASSLRSPGVPQHF
>.|TRBV9|.|TRBJ2-7
TGTGCCAGCAGCCCCCCCGGGCAGCCGGTTTACGAGCAGTACTTC
CASSPPGQPVYEQYF
>TRBD2|TRBV6-5|once|TRBJ2-7
TGTGCCAGCAGTGGCGGACTAGACCAGTACTTC
CASSGGLDQYF
>TRBD2|TRBV15|.|TRBJ2-7
TGTGCCACCTCAGCGGGAGTATCCTACGAGCAGTACTTC
CATSAGVSYEQYF
>.|TRBV9|.|TRBJ1-3
TGTGCCAGCAGCGTAGAAACGACACCTTTCTCTGGAAACACCATATATTTT
CASSVETTPFSGNTIYF
>.|TRBV2|.|TRBJ2-3
TGTGCCAGCTGTCGACAGCGCACAGATACGCAGTATTTT
CASCRQRTDTQYF
>TRBD1|TRBV18|.|TRBJ2-7
TGTGCCAGCTCACCCGTATCCGGACAGGGACCCTACGAGCAGTACTTC
CASSPVSGQGPYEQYF
>.|TRBV9|.|TRBJ2-7
TGTGCCAGCAGCGTCGCCCCCCAGGGTAACTCCTACGAGCAGTACTTC
CASSVAPQGNSYEQYF
>.|TRBV6-6|.|TRBJ2-1
TGTGCCAGCAGTTACTTTGAGGGGAATGAGCAGTTCTTC
CASSYFEGNEQFF
>TRBD1|TRBV2|.|TRBJ2-1
TGTGCCAGCAGGGAGGGACAGGGAATAAGTGAGCAGTTCTTC
CASREGQGISEQFF
>.|TRBV27|.|TRBJ1-1
TGTGCCAGCAGCCGGCTCCTCTCGAACACTGAAGCTTTCTTT
CASSRLLSNTEAFF